Reported below is one T cell receptor (beta chain). One entry per CDR3 protein, called by TCRdb with MiXCR from the 5' RACE reads. The data hold 100,000 to 150,000 distinct CDR3 sequences, with 5% to 6.5% observed a single time. The CDR3 has 14 amino acids. Germline CDR1 SGHAT, CDR2 FQNNGV. Trimming took 6 bases from V and 4 from J, leaving 13 bases between them. The sample comes from a study of T-cell memory formation after mild COVID-19. Material for sequencing was PBMCs or a T cell subset sorted from them (not recorded which). The rearrangement joins TRBV11-2 to TRBJ2-4; D tentatively fits TRBD1 or TRBD2 (5 bases each). The receptor was derived from an adult woman who had mild COVID-19 (a few samples of this study predate the infection). Cell type and time point are not known. CDR3 nucleotide sequence: TGTGCCAGCAGTTCGGGACGACGAAAAAACATTCAGTACTTC. This sequence encodes CASSSGRRKNIQYF.